The 15 T cell receptor beta chains reported below all come from one sample, sequenced in a study of blood T cell repertoires in COVID-19. Data came from immunoSEQ multiplex PCR; TCRdb stores just in-frame clones and leaves some out. The sample has approximately 280,000 clones; 80% to 95% are singletons. The sequenced sample consisted of peripheral blood. Every receptor here comes from a woman aged 30 to 39 with COVID-19, enrolled during active disease.

The J gene is TRBJ2-7, the V gene TRBV7-2, with TRBD1 as a possible D gene (6 bases). The germline V and J ends were trimmed by 2 bases and 2 bases, with 7 bases remaining between them. The CDR3 covers 13 residues. CDR1 is SGHTA, CDR2 FQGNSA, per germline. CDR3 coding DNA: TGTGCCAGCAGCTTATACAGGGCCTACGAGCAGTACTTC. It translates to CASSLYRAYEQYF.

This clone was seen just once. J is TRBJ2-3 and V is TRBV2; 9 bases line up with TRBD2. The trim removed 3 bases at V and 5 bases at J, leaving 9 bases unmatched. The CDR3 loop spans 16 amino acids. The germline V gene has CDR1 SNHLY and CDR2 FYNNEI. The DNA of the CDR3 is TGTGCCAGCAGTGAGGTGGCTAGCGGGAAACTAGATACGCAGTATTTT. As protein: CASSEVASGKLDTQYF.

The chain joins TRBV6-5 to TRBJ2-5; 7 bases align to TRBD1. The CDR3 sequence is 16 residues long. V shed 2 bases and J 5 bases; nucleotides not matched to a gene: 11. CDR1 and CDR2 from the germline V gene are MNHEY and SVGAGI. CDR3 sequence (DNA): TGTGCCAGCAGTTACGGTCGGACAGGATGGGTCGAGACCCAGTACTTC. The encoded protein is CASSYGRTGWVETQYF.

This chain uses TRBV3-1 (or the pseudogene TRBV3-2) with TRBJ1-3; D remains ambiguous. The ends were cut back, 6 bases at V and 5 bases at J, with 11 bases in the middle. This CDR3 comprises 13 residues. The germline V gene has CDR1 LGHDT and CDR2 YNNKEL (reference sequence). This chain's CDR3 is CASSRGNRNTIYF. CDR3 DNA: TGTGCCAGCAGTCGGGGTAACAGAAACACCATATATTTT.

The gene calls are TRBV28 and TRBJ1-3, with a tentative D call TRBD1 (5 bases). Trimming took 7 bases from V and 2 from J, leaving 9 bases between them. The CDR3 is 13 amino acids. CDR1 is MDHEN and CDR2 is SYDVKM in the germline V gene. CDR3 protein: CASTRQPGNTIYF. CDR3 DNA: TGTGCCAGCACTCGACAGCCTGGAAACACCATATATTTT.

The chain joins TRBV28 to TRBJ2-7; 8 bases map to TRBD2. J was trimmed by 1 base and V by 6 bases; bases with no gene match: 5. The CDR3 is made up of 14 amino acids. Germline CDR1 is MDHEN and CDR2 is SYDVKM. Written as DNA, the CDR3 is TGTGCCAGCAGCCGGGGGGGGGCATCCTACGAGCAGTACTTC. Translation: CASSRGGASYEQYF.

J is TRBJ1-5 and V is TRBV6-2 or TRBV6-3; 10 bases map to TRBD1. V was clipped by 6 bases and J by 6 bases; unmatched bases: 11. Germline V gene data show CDR1 as MNHEY and CDR2 as SVGEGT. CDR3 length: 16 residues. The CDR3: CASSPRQGAQGQPQHF. The CDR3 DNA sequence: TGTGCCAGCAGCCCCAGACAGGGGGCGCAGGGTCAGCCCCAGCATTTT.

This rearrangement joins TRBV3-1 (or the pseudogene TRBV3-2) to TRBJ2-1, with D possibly matching TRBD2 (6 bases). Germline loops: CDR1 LGHDT, CDR2 YNNKEL (reference sequence). There are 17 residues in the CDR3. V was clipped by 6 bases and J by 7 bases, with 25 bases between them. The CDR3 protein is CASSRALAAIGGNEQFF. CDR3 bases: TGTGCCAGCAGTCGAGCGTTAGCGGCAATAGGTGGGAATGAGCAGTTCTTC.

V is TRBV18 and J is TRBJ1-2; 7 nucleotides match TRBD1. Germline loops: CDR1 KGHSH, CDR2 LQKENI. The CDR3 spans 15 residues. V lost 3 bases to trimming and J lost 2 bases; unmatched junction nucleotides: 6. CDR3 protein: CASSPTGEANYGYTF. DNA for the CDR3: TGTGCCAGCTCACCTACAGGGGAAGCGAACTATGGCTACACCTTC.

The rearrangement links TRBV11-2 to TRBJ2-7; 7 positions agree with TRBD2. The CDR3 runs to 17 residues. Trimming took 1 base from V and 3 from J; bases not matched to a gene: 12. Germline CDR1 SGHAT, CDR2 FQNNGV. The CDR3 spells CASSLGLGGEVVYEQYF. DNA of the CDR3: TGTGCCAGCAGCTTAGGTTTGGGGGGGGAAGTGGTCTACGAGCAGTACTTC.

The chain employs TRBV28 and TRBJ1-1; D not certain. The V and J ends lost 3 bases and 0 bases respectively, with 11 bases between them. CDR3 length: 15 amino acids. CDR1 is MDHEN, CDR2 SYDVKM, per germline. The CDR3 spells CASSFGGNLNTEAFF. Written as DNA, the CDR3 is TGTGCCAGCAGTTTCGGAGGGAACTTGAACACTGAAGCTTTCTTT.

This clone was seen only a few times. This chain uses TRBV28 with TRBJ1-2, with D unresolved. The CDR3 spans 13 residues. Germline CDR1 reads MDHEN; CDR2 reads SYDVKM. V was trimmed by 4 bases and J by 8 bases, leaving 14 bases between them. CDR3 amino acids: CASSSLRRLGYTF. CDR3 nucleotides: TGTGCCAGCAGTTCCCTGCGGAGGCTCGGCTACACCTTC.

The chain combines TRBV10-2 with TRBJ2-6, with 7 positions matching TRBD1. The length of the CDR3 is 17 residues. The junction had 4 bases not matched to a gene; V was cut back by 2 bases and J by 0 bases. Looked up from germline, CDR1 is WSHSY and CDR2 is SAAADI. The CDR3 DNA reads TGCGCCAGCAGTGAGAGGACAGGCATCTCTGGGGCCAACGTCCTGACTTTC. It translates to CASSERTGISGANVLTF.

This clone was picked up a small number of times. The chain has TRBV5-6 and TRBJ1-5, with unresolved D. This CDR3 comprises 15 residues. CDR1 and CDR2 (germline): SGHDT, YYEEEE. V was pared by 0 bases and J by 6 bases, with 13 bases between. The DNA of the CDR3 is TGTGCCAGCAGCTTGGCCGGTGTCCCCATTCAGCCCCAGCATTTT. As protein: CASSLAGVPIQPQHF.

The V gene is TRBV27, the J gene TRBJ2-2; 7 bases are a match to TRBD2. CDR3 length equals 16 residues. Trimming took 5 bases from V and 3 from J; bases not matched to a gene: 9. CDR1 and CDR2 from the germline V gene are MNHEY and SMNVEV (reference sequence). CDR3 in amino acids: CASSPRGRAYTGELFF. Here the CDR3 DNA reads TGTGCCAGCAGTCCAAGAGGGAGGGCGTACACCGGGGAGCTGTTTTTT.